The next 21 T cell receptor beta chains were all read from a single sample in a study of beta chain features in type 1 diabetes. Expressed TCRB transcripts were sequenced because the entire RNA isolate underwent reverse transcription. TCRdb keeps only in-frame clones here, not all; method: immunoSEQ multiplex PCR. The sample includes 200,000 to 250,000 clones, approximately 11% of them seen just once. Sequenced: central memory CD4+ T cells from blood. The receptors were gathered from a man aged 18-30 years in good health.

This clone has a handful of counts. This chain uses TRBV9 with TRBJ2-7; tentative D call: TRBD2 (7 bases). Germline CDR1 SGDLS, CDR2 YYNGEE. This CDR3 region has 15 residues. Trimming took 2 bases from V and 5 from J, leaving 17 bases between them. This chain's CDR3 is CASSVGPRGGDEQYF. Here the CDR3 DNA reads TGTGCCAGCAGCGTTGGTCCCAGGGGAGGGGACGAGCAGTACTTC.

This clone has only a few counts. The CDR3 loop is CASSLTSGVYNEQFF. Written as DNA, the CDR3 is TGTGCCAGCAGCTTGACTAGCGGGGTATACAATGAGCAGTTCTTC. This chain connects TRBV9 to TRBJ2-1; 11 bases align to TRBD2. This CDR3 is built from 15 residues. CDR1 SGDLS and CDR2 YYNGEE come from the germline V gene. Trimming took 4 bases from V and 4 from J; bases not matched to a gene: 4.

In this sample, this clone turned up a few times. This chain connects TRBV30 to TRBJ2-3; a possible D gene is TRBD2 (7 bases). Trimming stripped 2 bases from V and 5 bases from J, with 14 bases between. This CDR3 has 14 amino acids. Germline CDR1 reads GTSNPN; CDR2 reads SVGIG (reference sequence). CDR3 sequence: CAWSPRGAGDTQYF. CDR3 DNA: TGTGCCTGGAGTCCACGGGGGGCCGGAGATACGCAGTATTTT. Full variable domain (outside the CDR3, taken from reference TRBV30 and TRBJ2-3): SQTIHQWPATLVQPVGSPLSLECTVEGTSNPNLYWYRQAAGRGLQLLFYSVGIGQISSEVPQNLSASRPQDRQFILSSKKLLLSDSGFYLCAWSPRGAGDTQYFGPGTRLTVL.

This clone was seen more than once but under ten times. The V gene is TRBV29-1, the J gene TRBJ1-4, with 7 bases that match TRBD1. Germline CDR1 SQVTM, CDR2 ANQGSEA. The trim removed 4 bases at V and 5 bases at J, leaving 4 bases unmatched. The CDR3 is made up of 13 amino acids. The CDR3 is CSVGVQGNEKLFF. The CDR3 coding sequence is TGCAGCGTTGGCGTACAGGGGAATGAAAAACTGTTTTTT.

The V and J genes are TRBV9 and TRBJ2-1; 10 bases fit TRBD2. CDR3 length: 15 residues. Per germline, CDR1 SGDLS and CDR2 YYNGEE. The junction had 4 bases not matched to a gene; V was cut back by 5 bases and J by 2 bases. This CDR3 reads CASSVTSGAYNEQFF. In DNA, the CDR3 is TGTGCCAGCAGTGTAACTAGCGGGGCCTACAATGAGCAGTTCTTC.

This clone was detected a few times. The rearrangement uses TRBV9 and TRBJ1-5; TRBD1 matches at 7 bases. This CDR3 has 15 amino acids. The V and J ends lost 4 bases and 3 bases, in that order; junction bases with no gene match: 7. The germline V gene encodes CDR1 SGDLS and CDR2 YYNGEE. CDR3: CASSRQGDHNQPQHF. The CDR3 nucleotides are TGTGCCAGCAGCAGACAGGGTGATCACAATCAGCCCCAGCATTTT.

In its sample, this clone was seen a few times. The chain carries TRBV27 and TRBJ2-7, with a weak D call TRBD1 (6 bases). This CDR3 has 16 amino acids. From germline, CDR1 is MNHEY and CDR2 SMNVEV (reference sequence). Trimming pared 1 base from V and 0 bases from J, leaving 13 bases between. CDR3 sequence reads: CASSLWGPRTSYEQYF. CDR3 DNA sequence: TGTGCCAGCAGTTTATGGGGGCCCCGCACCTCCTACGAGCAGTACTTC.

This clone has just one count. This chain joins TRBV7-8 and TRBJ2-7; D may correspond to TRBD1 or TRBD2 (5 bases each). Between the trimmed V and J ends, which lost 5 bases and 2 bases, there was a span of 13 bases. CDR1 is SGHVS, CDR2 FQNEAQ, per germline. The CDR3 spans 14 residues. The CDR3 nucleotides are TGTGCCAGCAGCCCCGGGACGGTCGCCTACGAGCAGTACTTC. Its translation: CASSPGTVAYEQYF.

The rearrangement joins TRBV7-2 to TRBJ2-5; TRBD1 aligns across 8 bases. The J call may be in error: the DNA end matches TRBJ2-7 better. Germline V gives CDR1 SGHTA, CDR2 FQGNSA. The CDR3 sequence is 14 residues long. The DNA for the CDR3 is TGTGCCAGCAGCTTACAGGGGGCCACGTACGAGCAGTACTTC. This gives the protein CASSLQGATYEQYF.

About this clone: This is likely an artifact of a read error, given a far larger clone one base away. The chain carries TRBV11-1 and TRBJ2-5; the D is unclear. The length of the CDR3 is 11 residues. In germline, CDR1 is SGHAT, CDR2 FQDESV (reference sequence). V dropped 5 bases and J dropped 0 bases, with 1 base sitting between them. The CDR3 coding sequence is TGTGCCAGCAGCGACCAAGAGACCCAGTACTTC. Its protein is CASSDQETQYF.

This clone is a singleton in its sample. The V gene is TRBV7-2, the J gene TRBJ2-5; D is unclear. Germline assignment: CDR1 SGHTA and CDR2 FQGNSA. CDR3 length: 14 residues. V was trimmed by 2 bases and J by 2 bases, leaving 9 bases between them. DNA for the CDR3: TGTGCCAGCAGCTTATACAACTTACAAGAGACCCAGTACTTC. Protein: CASSLYNLQETQYF.

V is TRBV6-1 and J is TRBJ2-7; TRBD2 might be the D (7 bases). The CDR3 is 14 residues long. Deletions cut 11 bases from V and 1 base from J, with 18 bases between. The germline CDR1 and CDR2 sequences are MNHNS and SASEGT. CDR3 loop: CAGSRGGRSYEQYF. The CDR3 DNA follows: TGTGCCGGTTCTAGGGGGGGAAGATCCTACGAGCAGTACTTC.

The rearrangement uses TRBV29-1 and TRBJ2-1, with TRBD2 matching over 7 bases. The CDR3 runs 14 residues. Germline loops: CDR1 SQVTM, CDR2 ANQGSEA. The ends lost 3 bases at V and 7 bases at J; junction bases unmatched: 9. CDR3 in DNA: TGCAGCGTTGACGGGGGAGGGCCGGGGAATGAGCAGTTCTTC. Translation: CSVDGGGPGNEQFF.

This clone was seen more than once but under ten times. The V and J genes are TRBV2 and TRBJ2-1, with 7 nucleotides matching TRBD1. Unmatched junction bases numbered 7, after V lost 6 bases and J lost 8 bases. This CDR3 has 13 amino acids. Germline CDR1 reads SNHLY; CDR2 reads FYNNEI. The CDR3 here is CASRGRGRDEQFF. The DNA of the CDR3 is TGTGCCAGCAGGGGTAGGGGGCGAGATGAGCAGTTCTTC.

This clone showed up just a few times. The chain carries TRBV6-1 and TRBJ1-5, with D possibly matching TRBD1 (5 bases). This CDR3 is built from 14 residues. CDR1 and CDR2 from the germline V gene are MNHNS and SASEGT. Trimming shortened V by 1 base and J by 3 bases, and 7 bases separated the two germline ends. The CDR3 reads CASSEDRPNQPQHF. CDR3 sequence (DNA): TGTGCCAGCAGTGAAGACAGGCCCAATCAGCCCCAGCATTTT.

This chain joins TRBV5-4 and TRBJ2-1; TRBD2 aligns across 14 bases. The CDR3 runs to 16 residues. From germline, CDR1 is SGHNT and CDR2 YYREEE (reference sequence). V trimming: 4 bases; J trimming: 6 bases; junction bases outside the gene matches: 6. CDR3 sequence: CASSPGLAGVGNEQFF. The CDR3, as DNA: TGTGCCAGCAGCCCGGGACTAGCGGGAGTAGGCAATGAGCAGTTCTTC.

This clone was counted at least ten times. The chain joins TRBV21-1 to TRBJ2-7; the table's D call, TRBD2, has no DNA check behind it. TRBV21-1 is termed a pseudogene. There are 14 residues in the CDR3. CDR3: CASSKGSGRDEQYF. The CDR3 DNA is TGTGCCAGCAGCAAGGGTAGCGGGAGGGACGAGCAGTACTTC.

A few counts support this clone. The CDR3 sequence: CASISGGTHTEAFF. The CDR3 region has the DNA TGTGCCAGCATCTCAGGCGGGACCCACACTGAAGCTTTCTTT. The chain combines TRBV28 with TRBJ1-1; a possible D gene is TRBD1 (5 bases). This CDR3 spans 14 amino acids. Germline CDR1 reads MDHEN; CDR2 reads SYDVKM. V was pared by 7 bases and J by 3 bases, with 15 bases between. Full variable domain (rest looked up from reference TRBV28 and TRBJ1-1): DVKVTQSSRYLVKRTGEKVFLECVQDMDHENMFWYRQDPGLGLRLIYFSYDVKMKEKGDIPEGYSVSREKKERFSLILESASTNQTSMYLCASISGGTHTEAFFGQGTRLTVV.

The sample holds many counts of this clone. The chain couples TRBV5-1 to TRBJ2-6; TRBD2 is a possible D gene (5 bases). The CDR3 is 15 residues long. Trimming stripped 5 bases from V and 0 bases from J, with 9 bases between. CDR1 is SGHRS and CDR2 is YFSETQ in the germline V gene. CDR3 loop: CASRVAYSGANVLTF. In DNA, the CDR3 is TGCGCCAGCAGGGTAGCGTACTCTGGGGCCAACGTCCTGACTTTC.

With respect to this clone: A much larger clone sits a single nucleotide away, making a read error possible. This specimen includes other DNA sequences encoding the same CDR3. This chain uses TRBV18 with TRBJ2-5; possible D gene TRBD2, 6 bases. CDR1 KGHSH and CDR2 LQKENI come from the germline V gene. The V gene lost 5 bases and the J gene lost 5 bases, with 15 bases spanning the gap. This CDR3 has 14 residues. The CDR3 DNA reads as TGTGCCAGCTCATCGGGAGAGGGGTGGGAGACCCAGTACTTC. Protein: CASSSGEGWETQYF.

This chain links TRBV30 with TRBJ1-1, with TRBD1 as a possible D gene (5 bases). V lost 2 bases to trimming and J lost 1 base, with 8 bases between them. This CDR3 is built from 13 residues. Per germline, CDR1 GTSNPN and CDR2 SVGIG (reference sequence). DNA of the CDR3: TGTGCCTGGAGTCGAACAGGGAACACTGAAGCTTTCTTT. This sequence encodes CAWSRTGNTEAFF.